This T cell receptor (beta chain) was captured in a study of blood T cell repertoires in COVID-19. Turning to the study itself: In each case, the material was cDNA or gDNA derived from T cells, B-cell-depleted T cells, or PBMCs.

Clones were sequenced by immunoSEQ multiplex PCR, and TCRdb holds only the in-frame ones, with some missing. The sample holds 70,000 or so clones, approximately 79% seen once. This clone has only a few counts. The sequence was obtained from a man in his 60s with acute or convalescent COVID-19. The source material was peripheral blood.

CDR3 residues: CASSLNTGFSYEQYF. The CDR3 DNA reads as TGTGCCAGCAGTCTAAATACAGGGTTCTCCTACGAGCAGTACTTC. The V call is TRBV2, the J call TRBJ2-7, with a weak D call TRBD1 (6 bases). The CDR3 consists of 15 residues. The V end was cut by 5 bases, the J end by 0 bases, with 14 bases between. Germline lookup yields CDR1 SNHLY and CDR2 FYNNEI.